The following is a T cell receptor (beta chain) sequence with its context. Its antigen is undetermined. These data are taken from a study of cytomegalovirus exposure and HLA in healthy donors. The study ran its PCR with 60 Vbeta and 13 Jbeta primers. Measured with immunoSEQ multiplex PCR; TCRdb has only the in-frame clones, and not every one. The sample shows about 110,000 clones, about three quarters of them seen only once. The germline V gene encodes CDR1 LNHDA and CDR2 SQIVND (reference sequence). After removal of 7 bases from V and 12 bases from J, the junction contained 7 bases not matched to a gene. This CDR3 region has 11 residues. Whole-study findings and limits: One cluster of highly shared sequence variants probably arose as a sequencing artifact.

The J gene is TRBJ1-1, the V gene TRBV19; 8 bases map to TRBD1. The sequenced sample consisted of PBMCs. This receptor was obtained from a woman aged 40 to 50 in good health and CMV-seropositive. For the CDR3, the DNA is TGTGCCAGTATAAGACAGGGGAAACCTTTCTTT. Its protein product is CASIRQGKPFF. Filled out from reference TRBV19 and TRBJ1-1, the complete variable domain reads DGGITQSPKYLFRKEGQNVTLSCEQNLNHDAMYWYRQDPGQGLRLIYYSQIVNDFQKGDIAEGYSVSREKKESFPLTVTSAQKNPTAFYLCASIRQGKPFFGQGTRLTVV.